This is a list of T cell receptor beta chains from one sample in a study of Ad26.COV2.S vaccination and SARS-CoV-2 variants. TCRdb's copy holds only in-frame clones and misses some; the assay was immunoSEQ multiplex PCR. The repertoire holds about 260,000 clones, 87% seen once, with about 2.8% in the top ten. The sequencing here drew on peripheral blood, taken in a trial of Ad26.COV2.S vaccine versus placebo. The origin of the receptors is a person between 18 and 65 years old who received the Ad26.COV2.S COVID-19 vaccine or a placebo. CDR3s leave out the opening cysteine and the closing phenylalanine or tryptophan. Clone size appears in some rows only: once, few, many, or a class for an expanded clone.

TRBJ1-2 few TRBV6-1 ASSETGNYGYT
TRBJ1-2 NA TRBV5-6 ASSLDRIGNYGYT
TRBJ2-5 NA TRBV29-1 SVERGAGETQY
TRBJ2-4 NA TRBV6-2/TRBV6-3 ASSLDYSIAKNIQY
TRBJ1-2 NA TRBV12-3/TRBV12-4 ASRRGPYGYT
TRBJ2-3 NA TRBV7-6 ASMDLAGGTDTQY
TRBJ1-6 many TRBV7-9 ASSFDTIGNSPLH
TRBJ2-2 NA TRBV9 ASSVSGGARELF
TRBJ2-7 NA TRBV9 ASSPPGGLDYEQY
TRBJ1-5 NA TRBV11-3 ASSSRYGPRIGPQH
TRBJ2-3 NA TRBV6-4 ASSRLAGSTDTQY
TRBJ1-1 NA TRBV6-5 ASSYDQQGSGEAF
TRBJ2-1 NA TRBV30 AWSSGQLLGKRNNEQF
TRBJ1-2 NA TRBV3-1/TRBV3-2 ASSPKGQHYGYT
TRBJ2-2 NA TRBV19 ASRRPGRSNTGELF
TRBJ1-1 NA TRBV5-4 ASSLEVGSNTEAF
TRBJ2-5 NA TRBV11-2 ASSLLADQETQY
TRBJ1-2 NA TRBV19 ASSILARDYGYT
TRBJ2-2 NA TRBV9 ASSVTSNTGELF
TRBJ2-1 NA TRBV4-2 ASSQGAGGGNEQF
TRBJ2-5 NA TRBV4-1 ASSHFGTGDETQY
TRBJ1-1 NA TRBV27 ASTPGPLPGTEAF
TRBJ1-5 once TRBV7-9 ASSLSNQPQH
TRBJ1-1 NA TRBV4-3 ASSQDRLNTEAF
TRBJ1-2 NA TRBV3-1/TRBV3-2 ASSQGGAPNYGYT
TRBJ2-1 NA TRBV27 ASSPFGLAGRSYNEQF
TRBJ1-2 NA TRBV24-1 ATSDLDSEYGYT
TRBJ2-1 once TRBV6-4 ASSPGGVSYNEQF
TRBJ2-1 once TRBV14 ASSLLILAGGVNEQF
TRBJ2-2 NA TRBV25-1 ASSEAGGRELF
TRBJ2-3 NA TRBV24-1 ATSEQGGTDTQY
TRBJ1-5 NA TRBV4-2 ASSQAQYSNQPQH
TRBJ2-1 NA TRBV5-1 ASSLHPSGGEREQF